This TCR beta chain stems from a study of CD8+CD57+ T cells in acquired aplastic anemia. This clonotype was seen only a few times. The template for TCR beta VDJ and CDR3 sequence profiling was genomic DNA. TCRdb re-derived calls from the reads in MiXCR, one entry per CDR3 protein. Here the sample spans approximately 170,000 distinct CDR3 sequences, about 64% being singletons. Germline CDR1 and CDR2: KGHDR and SFDVKD. The CDR3 is made up of 14 amino acids. V lost 7 bases to trimming and J lost 4 bases, with 15 bases between them. The sequencing sample was made of sorted CD4+, CD8+, or CD8+CD57+ T cells (not recorded which) from PBMCs. The receptor was isolated from a human donor in good health. The V gene is TRBV24-1, the J gene TRBJ2-5; D is possibly TRBD2 (6 bases). The CDR3 coding sequence is TGTGCCACCAGCGGAAGGGGAGGTGGAGAGACCCAGTACTTC. Residues: CATSGRGGGETQYF.